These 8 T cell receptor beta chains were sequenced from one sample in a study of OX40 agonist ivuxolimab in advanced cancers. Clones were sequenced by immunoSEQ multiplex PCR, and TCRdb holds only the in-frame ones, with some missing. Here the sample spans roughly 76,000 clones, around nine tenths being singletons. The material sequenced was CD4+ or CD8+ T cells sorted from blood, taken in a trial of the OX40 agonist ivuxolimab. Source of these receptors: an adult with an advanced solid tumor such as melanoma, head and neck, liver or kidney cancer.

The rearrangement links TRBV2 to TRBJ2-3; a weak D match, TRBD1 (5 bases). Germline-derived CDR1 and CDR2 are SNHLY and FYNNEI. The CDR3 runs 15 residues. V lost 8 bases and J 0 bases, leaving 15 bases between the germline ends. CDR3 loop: CASARTPTSTDTQYF. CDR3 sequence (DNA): TGTGCCAGCGCCCGGACACCAACTAGCACAGATACGCAGTATTTT.

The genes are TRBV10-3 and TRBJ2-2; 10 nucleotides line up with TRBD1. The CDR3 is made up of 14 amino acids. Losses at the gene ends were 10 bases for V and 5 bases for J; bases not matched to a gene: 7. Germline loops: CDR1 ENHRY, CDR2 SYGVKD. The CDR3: CATGDRGLTGELFF. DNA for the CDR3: TGTGCCACCGGGGACAGGGGTTTGACCGGGGAGCTGTTTTTT.

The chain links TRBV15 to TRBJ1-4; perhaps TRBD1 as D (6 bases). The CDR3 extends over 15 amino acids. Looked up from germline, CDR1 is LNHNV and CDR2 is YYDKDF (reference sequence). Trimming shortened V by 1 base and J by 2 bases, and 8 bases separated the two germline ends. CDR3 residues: CATSRVQGTNEKLFF. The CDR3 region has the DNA TGTGCCACCAGCAGAGTCCAGGGGACTAATGAAAAACTGTTTTTT.

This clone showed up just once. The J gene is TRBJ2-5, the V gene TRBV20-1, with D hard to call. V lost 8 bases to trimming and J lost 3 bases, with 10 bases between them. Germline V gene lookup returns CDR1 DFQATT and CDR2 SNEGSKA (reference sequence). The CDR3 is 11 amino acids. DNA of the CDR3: TGCAGTCGGGTTCAGAAAGAGACCCAGTACTTC. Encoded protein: CSRVQKETQYF.

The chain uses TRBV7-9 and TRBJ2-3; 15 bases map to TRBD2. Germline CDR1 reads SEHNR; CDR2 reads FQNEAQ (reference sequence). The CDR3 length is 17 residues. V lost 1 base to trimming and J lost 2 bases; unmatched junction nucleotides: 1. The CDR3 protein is CASSLGTSGGATDTQYF. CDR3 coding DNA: TGTGCCAGCAGCTTAGGGACTAGCGGGGGGGCCACAGATACGCAGTATTTT. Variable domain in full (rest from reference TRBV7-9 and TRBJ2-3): DTGVSQNPRHKITKRGQNVTFRCDPISEHNRLYWYRQTLGQGPEFLTYFQNEAQLEKSRLLSDRFSAERPKGSFSTLEIQRTEQGDSAMYLCASSLGTSGGATDTQYFGPGTRLTVL.

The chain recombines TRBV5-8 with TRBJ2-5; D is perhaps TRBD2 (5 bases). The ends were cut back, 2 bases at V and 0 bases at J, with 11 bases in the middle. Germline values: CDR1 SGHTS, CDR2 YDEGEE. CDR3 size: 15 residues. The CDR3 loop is CASSFGDRYQETQYF. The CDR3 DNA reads TGTGCCAGCAGCTTCGGGGATAGGTACCAAGAGACCCAGTACTTC.

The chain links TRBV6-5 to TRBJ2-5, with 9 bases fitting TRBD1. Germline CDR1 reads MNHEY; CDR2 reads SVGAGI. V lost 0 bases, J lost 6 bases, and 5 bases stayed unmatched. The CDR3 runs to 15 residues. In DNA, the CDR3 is TGTGCCAGCAGTTACTCCACAGGGGGCGGGAAGACCCAGTACTTC. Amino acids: CASSYSTGGGKTQYF.

In nucleotides, the CDR3 is TGTGCCAGCCACCGCGGAGGGGCGAGGAATGAGCAGTTCTTC. It codes for CASHRGGARNEQFF. This chain uses TRBV28 with TRBJ2-1, with D tentatively TRBD2 (6 bases). The CDR3 length is 14 residues. V lost 8 bases and J lost 7, with 18 bases in between. From germline, CDR1 is MDHEN and CDR2 SYDVKM.